One and the same sample provided the 20 T cell receptor beta chains below, sequenced in a study of T cell responses to AZD1222 COVID-19 vaccine. Profiled with immunoSEQ multiplex PCR; TCRdb holds only in-frame clones, not every one. The sample has 160,000 or so clones; under 95% are singletons. The sequencing here drew on peripheral blood, taken on day 0 of MenACWY control vaccination. The receptor set was obtained from an adult in good health.

The CDR3: CASSRTGVNYGYTF. The CDR3 coding sequence is TGTGCCAGCTCACGGACAGGAGTCAACTATGGCTACACCTTC. The rearrangement uses TRBV18 and TRBJ1-2; 7 nucleotides agree with TRBD1. Unmatched junction bases numbered 4, after V lost 4 bases and J lost 2 bases. The CDR3 covers 14 residues. Germline CDR1 reads KGHSH; CDR2 reads LQKENI.

This chain uses TRBV28 with TRBJ2-1; D is perhaps TRBD2 (6 bases). Germline CDR1 and CDR2: MDHEN and SYDVKM. Trimming shortened V by 10 bases and J by 2 bases, and 15 bases separated the two germline ends. The CDR3 spans 14 residues. The CDR3 spells CATHREYTYNEQFF. DNA of the CDR3: TGTGCCACTCACCGGGAGTACACCTACAATGAGCAGTTCTTC.

In DNA form, the CDR3 reads TGTGCCAGCAGACAGGGGGCTGGAAACACCATATATTTT. It encodes CASRQGAGNTIYF. The chain is built from TRBV12-3 or TRBV12-4 and TRBJ1-3; 8 bases are shared with TRBD1. There are 13 residues in the CDR3. V dropped 6 bases and J dropped 2; count of bases not matched to a gene: 0.

The chain recombines TRBV27 with TRBJ1-4; D unresolved. The CDR3 contains 14 residues. The germline V gene has CDR1 MNHEY and CDR2 SMNVEV (reference sequence). Trimming stripped 6 bases from V and 0 bases from J, with 8 bases between. The CDR3 reads CASRSLATNEKLFF. The CDR3 DNA sequence: TGTGCCAGCAGGTCTCTTGCAACTAATGAAAAACTGTTTTTT.

V usage is TRBV19 and J usage is TRBJ2-7; the D is unclear. CDR1 is LNHDA and CDR2 is SQIVND in the germline V gene (reference sequence). Trimming removed 4 bases from V and 2 bases from J, with 9 bases in between. This CDR3 is 13 amino acids long. CDR3 amino acids: CASSRALTYEQYF. The CDR3 bases are TGTGCCAGTAGTAGAGCCTTAACCTACGAGCAGTACTTC.

This clone showed up just once. The chain combines TRBV9 with TRBJ2-7; 10 bases map to TRBD2. This CDR3 has 15 amino acids. Germline assignment: CDR1 SGDLS and CDR2 YYNGEE. V lost 0 bases and J lost 5; bases outside the gene matches: 5. The CDR3 DNA follows: TGTGCCAGCAGCGTAGAAGGTCTAGCGGGAGACGAGCAGTACTTC. Its translation is CASSVEGLAGDEQYF.

The chain uses TRBV9 and TRBJ1-6; D is unresolved. Germline loops: CDR1 SGDLS, CDR2 YYNGEE. CDR3 length: 15 amino acids. V lost 4 bases to trimming and J lost 8 bases, with 16 bases between them. CDR3 bases: TGTGCCAGCAGCCCTCTGGCAGATTACTATTCACCCCTCCACTTT. Amino acids: CASSPLADYYSPLHF.

As concerns this clone: At the DNA level, this CDR3 is encoded by other sequences in the same sample as well. The CDR3 bases are TGCGCCAGCAGCTTGGCGGGGGGCTCCGGAAACACCATATATTTT. Translated, it gives CASSLAGGSGNTIYF. The chain links TRBV5-1 to TRBJ1-3; the D gene is possibly TRBD1 (6 bases). CDR3 length: 15 amino acids. The V end lost 0 bases, the J end lost 4 bases, and 11 bases lay between the germline ends. Germline assignment: CDR1 SGHRS and CDR2 YFSETQ.

This clone has just one count. This rearrangement joins TRBV27 to TRBJ2-1; 7 bases agree with TRBD2. The J segment lost 4 bases and the V segment lost 2 bases, leaving 5 bases of the junction unmatched. Germline loops: CDR1 MNHEY, CDR2 SMNVEV (reference sequence). This CDR3 has 15 residues. The CDR3 coding sequence is TGTGCCAGCAGTTTAGGGCAGGGAGGGTACAATGAGCAGTTCTTC. This translates into CASSLGQGGYNEQFF.

The chain is built from TRBV10-3 and TRBJ2-5; a weak D match, TRBD1 (6 bases). The germline gives CDR1 ENHRY, CDR2 SYGVKD. V dropped 10 bases and J dropped 0 bases, with 15 bases sitting between them. CDR3 length: 14 amino acids. DNA for the CDR3: TGTGCCACCAACCGGGACACCGACCAAGAGACCCAGTACTTC. Translating it yields CATNRDTDQETQYF.

The chain is built from TRBV18 and TRBJ1-2; no firm D call. Trimming left V 3 bases short and J 12 bases short, with 8 bases between. Per germline, CDR1 KGHSH and CDR2 LQKENI. CDR3 size: 10 residues. CDR3 sequence (DNA): TGTGCCAGCTCACCCGTATCTGACACCTTC. This encodes CASSPVSDTF.

V and J are TRBV23-1 and TRBJ1-1; 9 bases align to TRBD1. TRBV23-1 counts as an open reading frame of uncertain function. The V and J ends lost 2 bases and 6 bases, in that order; junction bases with no gene match: 7. The CDR3 length is 15 residues. The CDR3 DNA sequence: TGCGCCAGCAGTCAAGTCACAGGGGGCTACGCTGAAGCTTTCTTT. Residues: CASSQVTGGYAEAFF.

V and J are TRBV27 and TRBJ1-3, with TRBD1 matching 7 bases. The V segment lost 2 bases and the J segment 7 bases; nucleotides outside the gene matches: 17. This CDR3 has 18 residues. CDR1 and CDR2 (germline): MNHEY, SMNVEV (reference sequence). The CDR3 DNA reads TGTGCCAGCAGTTTAATTGCCCCCGCCGGGACAGTGGAGAACACCATATATTTT. Amino acids: CASSLIAPAGTVENTIYF.

This chain joins TRBV27 and TRBJ1-1; TRBD1 agrees at 9 bases. CDR3 length: 14 residues. CDR1 is MNHEY and CDR2 is SMNVEV in the germline V gene (reference sequence). V lost 4 bases and J lost 4; bases outside the gene matches: 4. The CDR3 nucleotides read TGTGCCAGCAGTTATCGGACAGGGGTCACTGAAGCTTTCTTT. As protein: CASSYRTGVTEAFF.

In its sample, this clone was seen once. The V gene is TRBV27, the J gene TRBJ1-1; 7 bases agree with TRBD1. V lost 4 bases, J lost 5 bases, and 7 bases stayed unmatched. The CDR3 length is 14 residues. The V gene's germline CDR1 is MNHEY and CDR2 SMNVEV (reference sequence). In nucleotides, the CDR3 is TGTGCCAGCAGTTCCGACAGGGCACGGACTGAAGCTTTCTTT. It translates to CASSSDRARTEAFF.

V usage is TRBV27 and J usage is TRBJ1-1; no clear D. Germline lookup yields CDR1 MNHEY and CDR2 SMNVEV (reference sequence). The CDR3 totals 15 residues. V was cut by 6 bases and J by 4 bases, with 18 bases left in between. The CDR3 loop is CASSEFRVRGTEAFF. CDR3 sequence (DNA): TGTGCCAGCAGCGAGTTCCGGGTTCGGGGCACTGAAGCTTTCTTT.

CDR3 in amino acids: CASSLDRESPLHF. The CDR3 bases are TGTGCCAGCAGCTTAGATAGGGAGTCACCCCTCCACTTT. The J gene is TRBJ1-6, the V gene TRBV11-3; unclear D gene. CDR1 SGHNT and CDR2 YENEEA come from the germline V gene. This CDR3 has 13 residues. The V and J ends lost 0 bases and 10 bases respectively, with 7 bases between them.

The V and J genes are TRBV6-5 and TRBJ2-5; tentative D call: TRBD2 (6 bases). CDR1 and CDR2 from the germline V gene are MNHEY and SVGAGI. The CDR3 has 15 residues. V was cut by 0 bases and J by 1 base, with 9 bases left in between. The CDR3 reads CASSYSGGVQETQYF. CDR3 nucleotides: TGTGCCAGCAGTTACTCCGGCGGGGTCCAAGAGACCCAGTACTTC.

The chain links TRBV7-8 to TRBJ2-1, with 13 bases matching TRBD2. This CDR3 is built from 15 residues. Trimming removed 5 bases from V and 6 bases from J; junction bases left unmatched: 4. Looked up from germline, CDR1 is SGHVS and CDR2 is FQNEAQ. The CDR3 region is CASSPGTSGTNEQFF. CDR3 coding DNA: TGTGCCAGCAGCCCCGGGACTAGCGGGACCAATGAGCAGTTCTTC.

The rearrangement joins TRBV7-8 to TRBJ2-3, with TRBD2 as a possible D gene (5 bases). This CDR3 contains 16 residues. Per the germline V gene, CDR1 is SGHVS and CDR2 is FQNEAQ. Trimming pared 6 bases from V and 4 bases from J, leaving 20 bases between. The CDR3 loop is CASSEGTAPGADTQYF. CDR3 sequence (DNA): TGTGCCAGCAGTGAGGGAACAGCCCCTGGGGCAGATACGCAGTATTTT.